This TCR beta chain is from a study of blood T cell repertoires in COVID-19. Study at large: COVID-19 samples from acute and convalescent phases originated in the United States, Italy and Spain. T cells, B-cell-depleted T cells, or PBMCs provided the cDNA or gDNA that served as material.

CDR3 size: 13 residues. V was clipped by 3 bases and J by 4 bases, with 9 bases between them. In the authors' workflow: Cell counts per sample came from amplifying reference gene primers. Measured with immunoSEQ multiplex PCR; TCRdb has only the in-frame clones, and not every one. For V, J and clone size, that table is used; D and trimming come from the DNA. Counted here are fewer than 150,000 clones, approximately 80% occurring once; the ten biggest clones make up approximately 9%. The chain carries TRBV12-3 or TRBV12-4 and TRBJ1-2; D call uncertain. What was sequenced was peripheral blood. This receptor was obtained from a woman of 80 years or more in a cohort sampled during active or convalescent COVID-19. CDR3 nucleotide sequence: TGTGCCAGCAGTTTGGAGGGCTTCTATGGCTACACCTTC. Translation: CASSLEGFYGYTF.